The next 8 T cell receptor beta chains were all read from a single sample in a study of blood T cell repertoires in COVID-19. Produced via immunoSEQ multiplex PCR; TCRdb's table is partial and in-frame only. The sample carries about 190,000 clones, more than 60% recorded once. The sequenced material came from peripheral blood. The origin of the receptors is a man aged 45-65 years who had recovered from COVID-19.

The chain combines TRBV6-2 or TRBV6-3 with TRBJ1-1; no firm D call. V was clipped by 5 bases and J by 8 bases, with 24 bases between them. CDR3 size: 16 residues. The germline CDR1 and CDR2 sequences are MNHEY and SVGEGT. The CDR3 sequence: CASSNPGGSAIAEAFF. The CDR3, as DNA: TGTGCCAGCAGTAACCCCGGCGGTTCAGCTATCGCGGAAGCTTTCTTT.

This clone was found a few times. This chain uses TRBV5-4 with TRBJ1-2, with 7 bases identical to TRBD1. This CDR3 contains 17 residues. Germline assignment: CDR1 SGHNT and CDR2 YYREEE (reference sequence). Trimming at V came to 0 bases and at J to 4 bases, leaving 12 bases not matched to a gene. CDR3 coding DNA: TGTGCCAGCAGCTTGGTGCTGCCTTTCGCAGGGGGCTATGGCTACACCTTC. It specifies CASSLVLPFAGGYGYTF.

The chain employs TRBV5-1 and TRBJ2-5; 8 bases fit TRBD1. CDR3 size: 16 residues. In germline, CDR1 is SGHRS, CDR2 YFSETQ. The V gene end was trimmed by 3 bases and the J gene end by 7 bases; junction bases not matched to a gene: 14. CDR3 residues: CASSSHPQGDYVTQYF. In DNA, the CDR3 is TGCGCCAGCAGCTCCCATCCACAGGGGGATTATGTGACCCAGTACTTC.

The chain links TRBV10-3 to TRBJ2-7; TRBD1 matches 7 bases. From germline, CDR1 is ENHRY and CDR2 SYGVKD. V gave up 7 bases and J gave up 1 base; unmatched junction bases: 7. The CDR3 runs to 14 residues. The DNA for the CDR3 is TGTGCCATCAAGGGGACAGTTAATTCCTACGAGCAGTACTTC. Protein product: CAIKGTVNSYEQYF.

The V and J genes are TRBV29-1 and TRBJ1-6, with TRBD1 matching over 8 bases. V shed 6 bases and J 6 bases; nucleotides not matched to a gene: 4. The germline V gene encodes CDR1 SQVTM and CDR2 ANQGSEA. The CDR3 is 13 residues long. As DNA, the CDR3 is TGCAGCGTCGAGACAGGGGTTAATTCACCCCTCCACTTT. The encoded protein is CSVETGVNSPLHF.

The rearrangement uses TRBV11-3 and TRBJ1-1; 8 bases match TRBD1. The CDR3 contains 14 residues. The germline CDR1 and CDR2 sequences are SGHNT and YENEEA. Trimming took 5 bases from V and 1 from J; bases not matched to a gene: 3. The CDR3 sequence is CASSPGTGNTEAFF. The CDR3 DNA reads as TGTGCCAGCAGCCCAGGGACAGGGAACACTGAAGCTTTCTTT.

This chain links TRBV5-1 with TRBJ1-6; 12 nucleotides match TRBD1. This CDR3 is built from 16 residues. Germline V CDR1 and CDR2: SGHRS, YFSETQ. The V gene end was trimmed by 4 bases and the J gene end by 7 bases; junction bases not matched to a gene: 6. CDR3 sequence reads: CASSQGTGGKNSPLHF. DNA of the CDR3: TGCGCCAGCAGCCAAGGGACAGGGGGCAAAAATTCACCCCTCCACTTT. Drawing the rest from reference TRBV5-1 and TRBJ1-6, the complete variable domain is KAGVTQTPRYLIKTRGQQVTLSCSPISGHRSVSWYQQTPGQGLQFLFEYFSETQRNKGNFPGRFSGRQFSNSRSEMNVSTLELGDSALYLCASSQGTGGKNSPLHFGNGTRLTVT.

For this clone: Other DNA sequences from this sample encode an identical CDR3 as well. V gene TRBV11-2 combines with J gene TRBJ2-7; 8 bases agree with TRBD2. The J segment lost 1 base and the V segment lost 5 bases, leaving 4 bases of the junction unmatched. CDR1 is SGHAT and CDR2 is FQNNGV in the germline V gene. The CDR3 contains 14 residues. The CDR3 reads CASSLGTSSYEQYF. DNA of the CDR3: TGTGCCAGCAGCCTTGGGACTAGTTCCTACGAGCAGTACTTC.